The entry that follows covers one T cell receptor (beta chain) sequence. The source of the sample is a study of T cells in Graves' hyperthyroidism and ophthalmopathy. Germline V gives CDR1 SGHTA, CDR2 FQGNSA. This CDR3 region has 17 residues. V was clipped by 3 bases and J by 7 bases; unmatched bases: 11. RNA transcripts were the template for amplifying TCR beta CDR3 regions. HTBI primers drove first-round RT-PCR of the TCR CDR3. TCRdb redid the calling of the multiplex PCR reads with MiXCR, one entry per CDR3 protein. The repertoire holds about 560,000 distinct CDR3 sequences, about 43% seen once, with about 7.8% in the top ten.

Sequencing used peripheral blood or thyroid tissue (not recorded which). The TCR was taken from a woman between 18 and 29 years old with Graves' hyperthyroidism. The rearrangement joins TRBV7-2 to TRBJ1-6, with 8 bases fitting TRBD1. The CDR3 protein is CASSLGTGPLRNSPLHF. In DNA form, the CDR3 reads TGTGCCAGCAGCTTGGGGACAGGCCCTCTGCGGAATTCACCCCTCCACTTT.